Each of the 27 T cell receptor beta chains below was sequenced from the same sample in a study of cytomegalovirus exposure and HLA in healthy donors. Researchers ran the PCR with 60 Vbeta and 13 Jbeta primers. Sequencing used immunoSEQ multiplex PCR; TCRdb keeps in-frame clones, though not all of them. The sample yields 120,000 or so clones, approximately 80% seen once. Sequencing was performed on PBMCs. Receptor source: a woman aged 40 to 55 in good health and CMV-seronegative.

This chain joins TRBV29-1 and TRBJ2-5; TRBD1 matches 8 bases. The CDR3 totals 14 residues. Germline V gene lookup returns CDR1 SQVTM and CDR2 ANQGSEA. Unmatched junction bases numbered 6, after V lost 6 bases and J lost 0 bases. In nucleotides, the CDR3 is TGCAGCGTGGGAAGGACAGGGTACCAAGAGACCCAGTACTTC. Its translation: CSVGRTGYQETQYF.

The chain carries TRBV6-1 and TRBJ1-1; D is unresolved. Deletions cut 1 base from V and 1 base from J, with 7 bases between. This CDR3 region has 14 residues. Per germline, CDR1 MNHNS and CDR2 SASEGT. The DNA for the CDR3 is TGTGCCAGCAGTGAAGGGAGCACGAACACTGAAGCTTTCTTT. It yields the protein CASSEGSTNTEAFF.

Remarks on this clone: The junction departs from the called germline gene at one end, perhaps through a read error. The chain links TRBV28 to TRBJ1-5; 7 nucleotides align to TRBD1. The germline V gene encodes CDR1 MDHEN and CDR2 SYDVKM. This CDR3 has 14 amino acids. CDR3 DNA: TGTGCCGGCAGCAAGGGACAGTTCGGCCAGCCCCAGCATTTT. Translated: CAGSKGQFGQPQHF. The complete variable domain, with remaining parts taken from reference TRBV28 and TRBJ1-5, reads DVKVTQSSRYLVKRTGEKVFLECVQDMDHENMFWYRQDPGLGLRLIYFSYDVKMKEKGDIPEGYSVSREKKERFSLILESASTNQTSMYLCAGSKGQFGQPQHFGDGTRLSIL.

This clone came up once. The chain links TRBV9 to TRBJ2-6; TRBD1 agrees at 8 bases. The CDR3 extends over 15 amino acids. The ends lost 2 bases at V and 2 bases at J; junction bases unmatched: 0. The germline gives CDR1 SGDLS, CDR2 YYNGEE. CDR3 sequence (DNA): TGTGCCAGCAGCGTGACAGGGGCTGGGGCCAACGTCCTGACTTTC. Amino acid sequence: CASSVTGAGANVLTF. The full variable domain, with the rest looked up from reference TRBV9 and TRBJ2-6, is DSGVTQTPKHLITATGQRVTLRCSPRSGDLSVYWYQQSLDQGLQFLIQYYNGEERAKGNILERFSAQQFPDLHSELNLSSLELGDSALYFCASSVTGAGANVLTFGAGSRLTVL.

This clone was detected only once. V gene TRBV14 combines with J gene TRBJ1-2; no reliable D call. The germline CDR1 and CDR2 sequences are SGHDN and FVKESK. CDR3 length equals 13 residues. V shed 0 bases and J shed 8 bases, with 10 bases lying between them. Written as DNA, the CDR3 is TGTGCCAGCAGCCAAGAACCCTCGGGAGGCTACACCTTC. Encoded protein: CASSQEPSGGYTF.

V and J are TRBV10-3 and TRBJ2-3; 16 bases are a match to TRBD2. Trimming took 3 bases from V and 0 from J; bases not matched to a gene: 6. Germline V lookup: CDR1 ENHRY, CDR2 SYGVKD. The CDR3 extends over 19 amino acids. CDR3 DNA: TGTGCCATCAGTGACCCGGGACTAGCGGGGGGGTATAGCACAGATACGCAGTATTTT. Amino acids: CAISDPGLAGGYSTDTQYF.

This chain links TRBV5-4 with TRBJ1-1; D ambiguous. Deletions cut 4 bases from V and 0 bases from J, with 13 bases between. The germline gives CDR1 SGHNT, CDR2 YYREEE (reference sequence). CDR3 length: 15 residues. The CDR3 DNA reads TGTGCCAGCAGCCGTGGGAGGCAGCTGAACACTGAAGCTTTCTTT. Its protein product is CASSRGRQLNTEAFF.

The chain employs TRBV30 and TRBJ1-5; D is perhaps TRBD1 (6 bases). Germline V lookup: CDR1 GTSNPN, CDR2 SVGIG (reference sequence). CDR3 size: 14 residues. Trimming stripped 3 bases from V and 2 bases from J, with 11 bases between. CDR3 in DNA: TGTGCCTGGAGCCGGACAGTGGGCAATCAGCCCCAGCATTTT. This codes for CAWSRTVGNQPQHF.

CDR3 in DNA: TGTGCCAGCAGCCAAAAGGGACTAGCGGAGAACCAAGAGACCCAGTACTTC. Its translation is CASSQKGLAENQETQYF. The chain carries TRBV4-2 and TRBJ2-5, with 11 bases that match TRBD2. V shed 2 bases and J 0 bases; nucleotides not matched to a gene: 5. CDR1 LGHNA and CDR2 YNFKEQ come from the germline V gene. The length of the CDR3 is 17 residues.

The V gene is TRBV4-3, the J gene TRBJ2-3, with TRBD2 identical over 13 bases. The CDR3 runs 18 residues. Trimming at V came to 0 bases and at J to 0 bases, leaving 3 bases not matched to a gene. Germline V gives CDR1 LGHNA, CDR2 YSLEER. CDR3 bases: TGCGCCAGCAGCCAAGAGGGACTAGCGGGACTTAGCACAGATACGCAGTATTTT. Translation: CASSQEGLAGLSTDTQYF.

The rearrangement links TRBV7-2 to TRBJ2-4; tentatively, D is TRBD2 (5 bases). The CDR3 loop spans 15 amino acids. Germline CDR1 and CDR2: SGHTA and FQGNSA. The ends were cut back, 0 bases at V and 2 bases at J, with 8 bases in the middle. The CDR3 here is CASSLAGDTKNIQYF. CDR3 sequence (DNA): TGTGCCAGCAGCTTAGCCGGGGATACCAAAAACATTCAGTACTTC. Variable domain in full (rest from reference TRBV7-2 and TRBJ2-4): GAGVSQSPSNKVTEKGKDVELRCDPISGHTALYWYRQSLGQGLEFLIYFQGNSAPDKSGLPSDRFSAERTGGSVSTLTIQRTQQEDSAVYLCASSLAGDTKNIQYFGAGTRLSVL.

The rearrangement joins TRBV13 to TRBJ1-1, with a possible D match to TRBD1 (5 bases). This CDR3 contains 13 residues. Trimming took off 5 bases at V and 7 bases at J, with 14 bases between the two ends. CDR1 is PRHDT, CDR2 FYEKMQ, per germline (reference sequence). The CDR3 region has the DNA TGTGCCAGCAGCGAGGGGAGGTTGGGTGAAGCTTTCTTT. Protein product: CASSEGRLGEAFF.

This chain joins TRBV6-5 and TRBJ2-2; perhaps TRBD2 as D (5 bases). CDR3 length: 14 amino acids. Trimming cost V 4 bases and J 7 bases, with 13 bases left between them. Per the germline V gene, CDR1 is MNHEY and CDR2 is SVGAGI. The CDR3 here is CASSSSSIVGELFF. CDR3 nucleotide sequence: TGTGCCAGCAGTTCTTCTAGCATTGTCGGGGAGCTGTTTTTT.

The chain recombines TRBV28 with TRBJ2-3, with TRBD2 matching 13 bases. Germline V gene lookup returns CDR1 MDHEN and CDR2 SYDVKM. The CDR3 has 22 residues. After removal of 3 bases from V and 0 bases from J, the junction contained 18 bases not matched to a gene. The CDR3 is CASSFSFRLGTSGMESTDTQYF. CDR3 DNA: TGTGCCAGCAGTTTCTCATTTCGGTTGGGGACTAGCGGGATGGAGAGCACAGATACGCAGTATTTT.

The table lists this clone with a few counts. CDR3 region: CASSESRQGWTEAFF. The CDR3 DNA sequence: TGCGCCAGCAGTGAGTCTCGACAGGGATGGACTGAAGCTTTCTTT. The gene calls are TRBV10-1 and TRBJ1-1; 7 nucleotides agree with TRBD1. With V trimmed by 0 bases and J by 5 bases, 6 bases remained unmatched. This CDR3 has 15 residues. Per germline, CDR1 WNHNN and CDR2 SYGVQD (reference sequence).

The rearrangement joins TRBV2 to TRBJ2-3; D is uncertain. Germline CDR1 is SNHLY and CDR2 is FYNNEI. V gave up 6 bases and J gave up 5 bases, with 9 bases separating them. This CDR3 is 12 amino acids long. The CDR3 here is CASRLSGDTQYF. In nucleotides, the CDR3 is TGTGCCAGCAGACTTTCGGGAGATACGCAGTATTTT.

The chain couples TRBV9 to TRBJ2-1, with D maybe TRBD1 (5 bases). Germline assignment: CDR1 SGDLS and CDR2 YYNGEE. The CDR3 extends over 13 amino acids. The V gene lost 0 bases and the J gene lost 6 bases, with 7 bases spanning the gap. The CDR3: CASSVVQGNEQFF. Written as DNA, the CDR3 is TGTGCCAGCAGCGTAGTTCAGGGCAATGAGCAGTTCTTC.

This rearrangement joins TRBV19 to TRBJ1-4; 8 bases match TRBD1. With 5 bases clipped from V and 7 bases from J, the junction kept 9 bases outside the gene matches. The CDR3 spans 15 residues. The germline V gene has CDR1 LNHDA and CDR2 SQIVND (reference sequence). CDR3 sequence (DNA): TGTGCCAGTAGTCCGCGGACAGGGTGGAGTGAAAAACTGTTTTTT. It is translated as CASSPRTGWSEKLFF.

The J gene is TRBJ1-4, the V gene TRBV9, with unresolved D. In germline, CDR1 is SGDLS, CDR2 YYNGEE. There are 16 residues in the CDR3. Trimming left V 2 bases short and J 0 bases short, with 11 bases between. CDR3 bases: TGTGCCAGCAGCGTGAGTAGCGGAGCAACTAATGAAAAACTGTTTTTT. Amino acids: CASSVSSGATNEKLFF.

There are a few counts of this clone. The CDR3 protein is CASSFGTKDTQYF. The CDR3 DNA reads TGTGCCAGCAGCTTTGGCACTAAGGATACGCAGTATTTT. This chain joins TRBV7-3 and TRBJ2-3; no clear D. Trimming removed 3 bases from V and 6 bases from J, with 10 bases in between. CDR3 length: 13 residues. Germline CDR1 reads SGHTA; CDR2 reads FQGTGA.

In its sample, this clone was seen once. The gene calls are TRBV11-2 and TRBJ2-7, with D possibly TRBD2 on 6 matching bases. Germline CDR1 and CDR2: SGHAT and FQNNGV. The CDR3 is 14 residues long. Trimming left V 5 bases short and J 4 bases short, with 15 bases between. In DNA, the CDR3 is TGTGCCAGCAGCAACCCGACTAGGAAGTACGAGCAGTACTTC. Amino acid sequence: CASSNPTRKYEQYF.

The chain's CDR3 is CASSLIGTTKLGEQFF. The CDR3 nucleotides read TGTGCCAGCAGCTTAATTGGGACTACTAAGCTCGGTGAGCAGTTCTTC. The gene calls are TRBV7-3 and TRBJ2-1, with 7 bases matching TRBD2. V lost 1 base to trimming and J lost 9 bases; unmatched junction nucleotides: 12. Germline assignment: CDR1 SGHTA and CDR2 FQGTGA. The CDR3 contains 16 residues.

The gene calls are TRBV4-3 and TRBJ2-1, with TRBD2 matching 9 bases. V gave up 2 bases and J gave up 7 bases; unmatched junction bases: 3. Germline CDR1 LGHNA, CDR2 YSLEER. The CDR3 has 14 amino acids. This chain's CDR3 is CASSQLAGRNEQFF. The CDR3 nucleotides read TGCGCCAGCAGCCAACTAGCGGGAAGGAATGAGCAGTTCTTC.

The chain links TRBV27 to TRBJ2-7; a possible D gene is TRBD2 (5 bases). Deletions cut 3 bases from V and 3 bases from J, with 9 bases between. Germline V gene sequence: CDR1 MNHEY, CDR2 SMNVEV (reference sequence). This CDR3 has 13 amino acids. The DNA for the CDR3 is TGTGCCAGCAGTTTTGGAGGTTACTACGAGCAGTACTTC. It yields the protein CASSFGGYYEQYF.

Turning to this clone: One junction end does not reproduce the germline sequence, and a read error may be involved. V usage is TRBV12-5 and J usage is TRBJ1-5, with a weak D call TRBD1 (5 bases). The germline gives CDR1 LGHNT, CDR2 FRNRAP. The CDR3 spans 22 residues. CDR3 in amino acids: CAGGFSVSVSGLKTFSNQPQHF. As DNA, the CDR3 is TGTGCTGGTGGTTTCTCGGTTTCGGTATCGGGACTCAAAACCTTCAGCAATCAGCCCCAGCATTTT.

The chain is built from TRBV28 and TRBJ2-6, with D possibly being TRBD2 (6 bases). V lost 6 bases and J lost 2, with 20 bases in between. Germline values: CDR1 MDHEN, CDR2 SYDVKM. The CDR3 extends over 18 amino acids. The CDR3 spells CASSQRGIGGAGANVLTF. In DNA, the CDR3 is TGTGCCAGCAGCCAAAGGGGTATTGGAGGGGCTGGGGCCAACGTCCTGACTTTC.

This rearrangement joins TRBV6-5 to TRBJ2-5, with TRBD1 matching over 10 bases. This CDR3 has 15 amino acids. The V and J ends lost 4 bases and 5 bases, in that order; junction bases with no gene match: 7. Germline V lookup: CDR1 MNHEY, CDR2 SVGAGI. The CDR3 DNA follows: TGTGCCAGCAGTTTCGGGACAGGGGCTCCGGAGACCCAGTACTTC. Protein sequence: CASSFGTGAPETQYF.